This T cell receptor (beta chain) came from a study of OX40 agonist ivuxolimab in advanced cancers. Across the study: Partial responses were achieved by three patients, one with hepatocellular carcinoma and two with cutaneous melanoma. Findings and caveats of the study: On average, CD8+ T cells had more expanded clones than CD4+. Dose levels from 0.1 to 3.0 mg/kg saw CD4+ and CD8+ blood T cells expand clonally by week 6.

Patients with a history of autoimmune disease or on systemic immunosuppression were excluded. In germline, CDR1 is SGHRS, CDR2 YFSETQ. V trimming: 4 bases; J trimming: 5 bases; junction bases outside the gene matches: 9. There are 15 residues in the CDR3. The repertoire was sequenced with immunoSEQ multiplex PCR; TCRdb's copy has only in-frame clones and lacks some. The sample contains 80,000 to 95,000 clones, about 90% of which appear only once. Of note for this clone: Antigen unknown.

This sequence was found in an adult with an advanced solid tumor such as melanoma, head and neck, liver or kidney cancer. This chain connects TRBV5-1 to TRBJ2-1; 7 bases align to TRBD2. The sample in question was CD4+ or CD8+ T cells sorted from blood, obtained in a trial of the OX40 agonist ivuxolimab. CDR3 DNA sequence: TGCGCCAGCAGCCCCGACGGTGCGGGGGACAATGAGCAGTTCTTC. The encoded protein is CASSPDGAGDNEQFF. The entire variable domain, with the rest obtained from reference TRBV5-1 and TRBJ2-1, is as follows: KAGVTQTPRYLIKTRGQQVTLSCSPISGHRSVSWYQQTPGQGLQFLFEYFSETQRNKGNFPGRFSGRQFSNSRSEMNVSTLELGDSALYLCASSPDGAGDNEQFFGPGTRLTVL.